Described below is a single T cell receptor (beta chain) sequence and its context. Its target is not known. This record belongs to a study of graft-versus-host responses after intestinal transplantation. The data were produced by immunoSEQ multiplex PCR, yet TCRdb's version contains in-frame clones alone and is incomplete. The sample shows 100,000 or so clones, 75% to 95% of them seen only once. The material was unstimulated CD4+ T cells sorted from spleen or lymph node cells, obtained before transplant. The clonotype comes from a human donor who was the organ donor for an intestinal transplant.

The chain's CDR3 is CASSSSGGGNQPQHF. The CDR3 DNA reads TGTGCCAGCAGTTCCAGCGGGGGGGGCAATCAGCCCCAGCATTTT. This rearrangement joins TRBV28 to TRBJ1-5; tentative D call: TRBD1 (5 bases). The CDR3 has 15 residues. Germline CDR1 and CDR2: MDHEN and SYDVKM. Trimming left V 4 bases short and J 2 bases short, with 12 bases between.